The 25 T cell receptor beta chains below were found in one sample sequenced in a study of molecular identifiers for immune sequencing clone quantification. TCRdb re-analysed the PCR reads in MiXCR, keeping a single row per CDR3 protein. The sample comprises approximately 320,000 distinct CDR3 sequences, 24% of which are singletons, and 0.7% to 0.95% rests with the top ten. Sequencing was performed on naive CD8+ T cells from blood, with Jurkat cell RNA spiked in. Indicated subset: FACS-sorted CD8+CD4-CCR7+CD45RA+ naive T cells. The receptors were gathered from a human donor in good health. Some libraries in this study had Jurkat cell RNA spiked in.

CDR3 region: CASSPGGVEGQYF. The CDR3 DNA reads as TGTGCCAGCAGCCCCGGGGGAGTGGAAGGGCAGTATTTT. The rearrangement joins TRBV9 to TRBJ2-3, with D possibly being TRBD2 (6 bases). V was cut by 4 bases and J by 11 bases, with 17 bases left in between. This CDR3 is 13 amino acids long. Germline-derived CDR1 and CDR2 are SGDLS and YYNGEE.

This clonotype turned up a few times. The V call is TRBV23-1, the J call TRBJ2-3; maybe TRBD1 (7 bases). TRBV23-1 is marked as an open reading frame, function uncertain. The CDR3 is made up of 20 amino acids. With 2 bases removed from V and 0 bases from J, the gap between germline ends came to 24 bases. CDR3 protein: CASSQSKPRRGRKSTDTQYF. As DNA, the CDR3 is TGCGCCAGCAGTCAAAGCAAGCCCAGGAGGGGGCGCAAGAGCACAGATACGCAGTATTTT.

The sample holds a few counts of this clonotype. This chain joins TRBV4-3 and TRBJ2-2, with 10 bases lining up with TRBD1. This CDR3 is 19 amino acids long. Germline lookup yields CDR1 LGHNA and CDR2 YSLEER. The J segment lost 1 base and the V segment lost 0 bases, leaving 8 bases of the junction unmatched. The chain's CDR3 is CASSQEFRTGGKNTGELFF. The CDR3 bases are TGCGCCAGCAGCCAAGAGTTCCGGACAGGGGGAAAGAACACCGGGGAGCTGTTTTTT.

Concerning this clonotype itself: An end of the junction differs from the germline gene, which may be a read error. CDR3 bases: TGTGCCAGCAGTCAGGGGGGCACTGTAGCTTTCTTT. This encodes CASSQGGTVAFF. J is TRBJ1-1 and V is TRBV2, with TRBD1 matching over 7 bases. This CDR3 has 12 amino acids. Germline V lookup: CDR1 SNHLY, CDR2 FYNNEI.

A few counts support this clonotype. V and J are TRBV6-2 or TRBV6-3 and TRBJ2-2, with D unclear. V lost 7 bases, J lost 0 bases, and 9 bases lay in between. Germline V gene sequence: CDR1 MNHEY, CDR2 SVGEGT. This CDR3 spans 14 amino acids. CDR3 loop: CASTDITNTGELFF. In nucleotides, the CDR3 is TGTGCCAGCACAGACATCACGAACACCGGGGAGCTGTTTTTT.

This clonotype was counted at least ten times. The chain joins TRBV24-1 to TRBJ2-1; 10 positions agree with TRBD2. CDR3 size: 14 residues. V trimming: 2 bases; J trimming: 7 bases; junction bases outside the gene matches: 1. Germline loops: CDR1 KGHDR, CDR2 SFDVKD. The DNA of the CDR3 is TGTGCCACCAGTGATTCTAGCGGGAGTAATGAGCAGTTCTTC. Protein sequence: CATSDSSGSNEQFF.

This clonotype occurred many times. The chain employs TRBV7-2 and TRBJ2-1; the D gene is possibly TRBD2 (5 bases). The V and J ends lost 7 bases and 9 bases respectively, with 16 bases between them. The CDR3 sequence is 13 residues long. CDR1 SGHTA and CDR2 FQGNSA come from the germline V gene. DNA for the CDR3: TGTGCCAGCACCCCGGCGGGCGCCCTTGAGCAGTTCTTC. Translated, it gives CASTPAGALEQFF.

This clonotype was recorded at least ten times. Written as DNA, the CDR3 is TGTGCCACCAGCAGAGATCTAATGTTGGGCACAGATACGCAGTATTTT. Amino acid sequence: CATSRDLMLGTDTQYF. The chain recombines TRBV15 with TRBJ2-3; D is unresolved. Deletions cut 0 bases from V and 1 base from J, with 11 bases between. The CDR3 spans 16 residues. Germline V lookup: CDR1 LNHNV, CDR2 YYDKDF (reference sequence).

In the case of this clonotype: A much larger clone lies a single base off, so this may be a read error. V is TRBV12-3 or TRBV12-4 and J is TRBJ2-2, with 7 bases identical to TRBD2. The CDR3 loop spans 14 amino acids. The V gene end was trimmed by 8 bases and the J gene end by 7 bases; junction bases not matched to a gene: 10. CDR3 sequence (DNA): TGTGCCAGCTCGAATCGGGGGGTCGGCGGGGAGCTGTTTTTT. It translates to CASSNRGVGGELFF.

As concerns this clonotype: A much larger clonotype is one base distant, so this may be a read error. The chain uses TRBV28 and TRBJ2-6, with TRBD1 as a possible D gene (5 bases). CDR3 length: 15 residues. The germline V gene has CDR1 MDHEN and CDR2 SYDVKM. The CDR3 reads CASSLFGSGASVLTF. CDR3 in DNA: TGTGCCAGCAGTTTATTTGGGTCTGGGGCCAGCGTCCTGACTTTC.

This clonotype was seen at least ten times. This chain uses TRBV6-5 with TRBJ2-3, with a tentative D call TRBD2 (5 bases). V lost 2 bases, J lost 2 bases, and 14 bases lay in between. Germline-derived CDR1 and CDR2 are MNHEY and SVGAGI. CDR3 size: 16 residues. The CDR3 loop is CASSYLSGSLTDTQYF. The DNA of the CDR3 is TGTGCCAGCAGTTACCTGTCGGGGAGCCTCACAGATACGCAGTATTTT.

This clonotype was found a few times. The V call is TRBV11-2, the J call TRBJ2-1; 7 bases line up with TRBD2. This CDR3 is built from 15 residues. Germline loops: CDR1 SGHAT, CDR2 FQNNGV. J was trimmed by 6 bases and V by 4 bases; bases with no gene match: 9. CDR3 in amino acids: CASSSLRGEGNEQFF. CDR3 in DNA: TGTGCCAGCAGCTCCCTCCGTGGGGAGGGCAATGAGCAGTTCTTC.

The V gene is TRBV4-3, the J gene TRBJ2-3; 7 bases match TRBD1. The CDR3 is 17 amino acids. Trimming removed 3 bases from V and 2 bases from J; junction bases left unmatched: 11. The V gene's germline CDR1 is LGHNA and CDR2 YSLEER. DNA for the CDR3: TGCGCCAGCAGCCACAGAACAGGGGACGATCTCACAGATACGCAGTATTTT. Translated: CASSHRTGDDLTDTQYF.

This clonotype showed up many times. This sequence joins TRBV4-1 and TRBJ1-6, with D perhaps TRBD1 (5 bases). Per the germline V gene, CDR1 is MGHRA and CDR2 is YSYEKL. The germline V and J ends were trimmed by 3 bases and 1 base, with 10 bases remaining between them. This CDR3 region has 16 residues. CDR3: CASSQSGQSYNSPLHF. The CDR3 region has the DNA TGCGCCAGCAGCCAGTCGGGGCAGTCCTATAATTCACCCCTCCACTTT.

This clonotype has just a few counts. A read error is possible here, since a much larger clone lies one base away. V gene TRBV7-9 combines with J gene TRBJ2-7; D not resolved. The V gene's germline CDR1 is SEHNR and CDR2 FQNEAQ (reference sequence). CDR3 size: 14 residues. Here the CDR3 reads CAGSLDPSSYEQYF. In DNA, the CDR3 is TGTGCCGGCAGCTTAGACCCGAGCAGCTACGAGCAGTACTTC.

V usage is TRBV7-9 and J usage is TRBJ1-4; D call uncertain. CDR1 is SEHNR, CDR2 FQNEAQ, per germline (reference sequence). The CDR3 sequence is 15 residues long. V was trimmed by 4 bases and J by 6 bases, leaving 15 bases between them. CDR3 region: CASSSGWIADEKLFF. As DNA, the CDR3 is TGTGCCAGCAGCTCAGGATGGATTGCGGATGAAAAACTGTTTTTT.

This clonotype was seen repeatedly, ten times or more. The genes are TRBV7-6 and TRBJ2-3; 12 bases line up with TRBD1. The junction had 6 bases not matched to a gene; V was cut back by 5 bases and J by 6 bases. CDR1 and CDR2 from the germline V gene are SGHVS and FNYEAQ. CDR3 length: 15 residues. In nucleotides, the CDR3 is TGTGCCAGCAGCCCGGGACAGGGGGCGGTGGATACGCAGTATTTT. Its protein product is CASSPGQGAVDTQYF.

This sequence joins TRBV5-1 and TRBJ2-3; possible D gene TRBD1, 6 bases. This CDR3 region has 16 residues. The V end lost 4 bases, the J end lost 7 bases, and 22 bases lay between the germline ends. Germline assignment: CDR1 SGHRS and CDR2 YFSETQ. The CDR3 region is CASSLGTGIKVNTQYF. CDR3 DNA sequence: TGCGCCAGCAGCCTCGGAACAGGGATTAAAGTAAATACGCAGTATTTT.

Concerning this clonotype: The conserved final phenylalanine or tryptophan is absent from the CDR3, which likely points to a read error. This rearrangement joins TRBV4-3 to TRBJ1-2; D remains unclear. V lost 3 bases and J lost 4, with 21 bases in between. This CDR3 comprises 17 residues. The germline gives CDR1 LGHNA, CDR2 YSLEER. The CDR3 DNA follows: TGCGCCAGCAGCCAGATCCTCAAGACTCACAAGGGCTATGGCTACACCCTC. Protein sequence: CASSQILKTHKGYGYTL.

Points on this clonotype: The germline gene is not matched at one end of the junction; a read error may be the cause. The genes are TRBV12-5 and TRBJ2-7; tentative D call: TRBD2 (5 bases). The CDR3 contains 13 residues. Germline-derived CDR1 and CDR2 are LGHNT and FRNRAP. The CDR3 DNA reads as TGTGCTAGTGGTTTGGTAGGAGGCCCAGAGCGGTACTTC. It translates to CASGLVGGPERYF.

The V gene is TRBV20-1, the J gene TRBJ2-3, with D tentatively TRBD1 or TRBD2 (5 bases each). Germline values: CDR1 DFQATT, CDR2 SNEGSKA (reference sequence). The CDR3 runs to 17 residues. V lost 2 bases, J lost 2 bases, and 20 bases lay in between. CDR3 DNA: TGCAGTGCTAGATCCCAACTTCCAGGGACGCACACAGATACGCAGTATTTT. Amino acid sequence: CSARSQLPGTHTDTQYF.

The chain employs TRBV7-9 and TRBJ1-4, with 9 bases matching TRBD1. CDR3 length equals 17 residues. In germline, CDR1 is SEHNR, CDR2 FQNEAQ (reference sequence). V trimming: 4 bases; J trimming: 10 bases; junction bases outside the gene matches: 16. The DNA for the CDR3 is TGTGCCAGCAGCTCGTCCCGGGACAGGGAGGGGAGAGGAAAACTGTTTTTT. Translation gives CASSSSRDREGRGKLFF.

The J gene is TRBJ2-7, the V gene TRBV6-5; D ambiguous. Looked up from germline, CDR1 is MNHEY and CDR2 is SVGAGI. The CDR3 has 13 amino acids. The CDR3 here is CARRQDGSYEQYF. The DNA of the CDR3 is TGTGCGCGCCGTCAGGACGGATCCTACGAGCAGTACTTC.

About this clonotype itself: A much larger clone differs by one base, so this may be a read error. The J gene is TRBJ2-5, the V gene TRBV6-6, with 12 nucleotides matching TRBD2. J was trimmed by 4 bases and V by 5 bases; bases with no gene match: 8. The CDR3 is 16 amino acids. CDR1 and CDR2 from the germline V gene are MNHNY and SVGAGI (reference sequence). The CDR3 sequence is CASSAVTSGSAETQYF. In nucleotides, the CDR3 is TGTGCCAGCAGTGCCGTGACTAGCGGGAGCGCAGAGACCCAGTACTTC.

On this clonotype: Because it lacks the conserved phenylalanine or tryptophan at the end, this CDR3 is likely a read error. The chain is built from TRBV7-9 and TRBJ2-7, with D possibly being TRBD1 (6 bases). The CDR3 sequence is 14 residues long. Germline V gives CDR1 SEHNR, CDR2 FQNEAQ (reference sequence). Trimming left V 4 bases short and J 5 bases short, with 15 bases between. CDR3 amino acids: CASSSIRGPDEQYL. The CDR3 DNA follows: TGTGCCAGCAGCTCAATCAGGGGCCCTGACGAGCAGTACCTC.